This T cell receptor beta chain was captured by sequencing in a study of blood T cell repertoires in COVID-19. Germline V gives CDR1 SGHDT, CDR2 YYEEEE. CDR3 length equals 14 residues. V lost 4 bases, J lost 5 bases, and 15 bases lay in between. Method: immunoSEQ multiplex PCR; TCRdb's copy keeps in-frame clones and lacks some. This sample has 93,000 or so clones; roughly 84% occur once, and the top ten carry over 10%. The genes are TRBV5-6 and TRBJ1-1, with a tentative D call TRBD1 (6 bases). Material: peripheral blood. The clonotype comes from a human donor in a cohort sampled during active or convalescent COVID-19. The CDR3 spells CASSDRMGRTEAFF. Written as DNA, the CDR3 is TGTGCCAGCAGCGACAGGATGGGGAGAACTGAAGCTTTCTTT.